The source of this T cell receptor (beta chain) is a study of molecular identifiers for immune sequencing clone quantification. Listed TCR primers, together with previously described methods, were used for the bulk TCR libraries. TCRdb called the PCR reads again in MiXCR, with one record for every CDR3 protein. The sample records about 300,000 distinct CDR3 sequences, about a fifth being singletons. With 10%, 30% or 50% of RNA, about 19,000 to 1,100,000 naive CD8 T cells were sequenced. Naive CD8 T cells were sorted as CD8+CD4-CCR7+CD45RA+. Germline-derived CDR1 and CDR2 are MDHEN and SYDVKM. This CDR3 comprises 12 residues. V gave up 6 bases and J gave up 9 bases, with 12 bases separating them. Notes on the study in general: Clones carrying above 20 RNA copies accounted for over 98% of effector molecules, under 1% in naive cells.

This clonotype was seen many times. What it binds is not known. Sequencing used naive CD8+ T cells from blood, with Jurkat cell RNA spiked in. Subset of the sample: FACS-sorted CD8+CD4-CCR7+CD45RA+ naive T cells. This chain links TRBV28 with TRBJ2-4; the D call may be TRBD1 or TRBD2 (6 bases each). The origin of this receptor is a human donor in good health. Some libraries in this study had Jurkat cell RNA spiked in. The DNA for the CDR3 is TGTGCCAGCAGCGAGGGGGGTATCATTCAGTACTTC. Translating it yields CASSEGGIIQYF.